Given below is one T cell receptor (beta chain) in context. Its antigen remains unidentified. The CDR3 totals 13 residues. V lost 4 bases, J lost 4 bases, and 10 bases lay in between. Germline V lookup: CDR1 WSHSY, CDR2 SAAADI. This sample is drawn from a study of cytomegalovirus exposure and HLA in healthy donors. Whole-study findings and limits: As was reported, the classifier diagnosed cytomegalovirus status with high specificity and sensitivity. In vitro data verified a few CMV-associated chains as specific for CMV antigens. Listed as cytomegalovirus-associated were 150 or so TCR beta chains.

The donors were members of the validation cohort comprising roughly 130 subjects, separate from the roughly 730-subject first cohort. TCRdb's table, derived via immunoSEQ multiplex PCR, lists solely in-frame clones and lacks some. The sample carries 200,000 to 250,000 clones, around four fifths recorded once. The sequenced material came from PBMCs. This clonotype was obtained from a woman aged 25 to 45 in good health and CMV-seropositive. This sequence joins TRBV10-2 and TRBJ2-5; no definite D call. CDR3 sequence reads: CASSGWRGETQYF. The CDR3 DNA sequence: TGCGCCAGCAGTGGGTGGAGAGGAGAGACCCAGTACTTC.